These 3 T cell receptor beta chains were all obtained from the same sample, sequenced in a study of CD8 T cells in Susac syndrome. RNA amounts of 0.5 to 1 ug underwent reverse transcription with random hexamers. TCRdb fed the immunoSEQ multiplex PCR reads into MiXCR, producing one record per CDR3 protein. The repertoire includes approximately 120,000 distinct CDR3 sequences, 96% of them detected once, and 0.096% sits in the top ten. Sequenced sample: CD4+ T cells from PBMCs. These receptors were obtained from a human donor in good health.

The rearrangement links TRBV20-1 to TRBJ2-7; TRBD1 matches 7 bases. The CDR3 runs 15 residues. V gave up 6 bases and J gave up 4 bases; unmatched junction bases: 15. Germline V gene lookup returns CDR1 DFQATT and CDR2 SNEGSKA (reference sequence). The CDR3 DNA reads TGCAGTGCGGCCCCCACTCCGACAGGGCGGTACGAGCAGTACTTC. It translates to CSAAPTPTGRYEQYF.

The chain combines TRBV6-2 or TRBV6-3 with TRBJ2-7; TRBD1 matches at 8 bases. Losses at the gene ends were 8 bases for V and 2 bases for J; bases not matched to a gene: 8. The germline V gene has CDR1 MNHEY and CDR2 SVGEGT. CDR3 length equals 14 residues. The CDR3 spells CASVRGQETYEQYF. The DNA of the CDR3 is TGTGCCAGCGTCCGGGGACAGGAGACCTACGAGCAGTACTTC.

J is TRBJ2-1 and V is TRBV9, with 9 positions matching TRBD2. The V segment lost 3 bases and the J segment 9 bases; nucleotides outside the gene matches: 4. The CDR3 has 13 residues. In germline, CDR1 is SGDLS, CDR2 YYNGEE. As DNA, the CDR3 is TGTGCCAGCAGCGGCGGGGGGGCTAGTGAGCAGTTCTTC. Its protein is CASSGGGASEQFF. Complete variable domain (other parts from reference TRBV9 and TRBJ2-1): DSGVTQTPKHLITATGQRVTLRCSPRSGDLSVYWYQQSLDQGLQFLIQYYNGEERAKGNILERFSAQQFPDLHSELNLSSLELGDSALYFCASSGGGASEQFFGPGTRLTVL.